One and the same sample provided the 32 T cell receptor beta chains below, sequenced in a study of blood T cells in healthy people across ages. Primers used in a second PCR of about 6 to 11 cycles were a sample-barcoded 5' primer and a J-beta primer mix. Each CDR3 protein is one row after TCRdb ran MiXCR on the 5' RACE reads. The table lists hundreds of thousands of distinct CDR3 sequences, under 45% of them singletons. What was sequenced was blood. The origin of the receptors is a man in his 60s in good health.

There are a few counts of this clonotype. The genes are TRBV9 and TRBJ1-5, with 7 bases identical to TRBD1. This CDR3 spans 16 amino acids. V was pared by 0 bases and J by 1 base, with 4 bases of the junction left unmatched. Germline CDR1 reads SGDLS; CDR2 reads YYNGEE. The CDR3 reads CASSVGTGGSNQPQHF. CDR3 nucleotide sequence: TGTGCCAGCAGCGTAGGGACAGGTGGAAGCAATCAGCCCCAGCATTTT.

This clonotype was seen a few times. The chain uses TRBV5-1 and TRBJ1-6; no clear D. The CDR3 covers 13 residues. V was trimmed by 0 bases and J by 7 bases, leaving 5 bases between them. Germline-derived CDR1 and CDR2 are SGHRS and YFSETQ. CDR3 sequence reads: CASSLEENSPLHF. CDR3 DNA: TGCGCCAGCAGCTTGGAAGAAAATTCACCCCTCCACTTT.

For the CDR3, the DNA is TGTGCCAGCGGCGGAGCAATCTCTGGAAACACCATATATTTT. This translates into CASGGAISGNTIYF. J is TRBJ1-3 and V is TRBV14; D unclear. Trimming took 8 bases from V and 0 from J, leaving 11 bases between them. There are 14 residues in the CDR3. CDR1 and CDR2 (germline): SGHDN, FVKESK.

The table lists this clonotype with a few counts. This chain links TRBV20-1 with TRBJ2-1, with D possibly TRBD1 on 5 matching bases. V lost 0 bases and J lost 4, with 13 bases in between. Germline assignment: CDR1 DFQATT and CDR2 SNEGSKA (reference sequence). This CDR3 contains 15 residues. The CDR3 reads CSARDIARQYNEQFF. DNA of the CDR3: TGCAGTGCTAGAGATATCGCCAGACAGTACAATGAGCAGTTCTTC.

Ten or more counts support this clonotype. An end of the junction does not agree with germline; a read error may underlie this. The rearrangement uses TRBV5-1 and TRBJ1-2, with TRBD1 matching 8 bases. The CDR3 covers 13 residues. CDR1 and CDR2 (germline): SGHRS, YFSETQ. This CDR3 is CASSLDRGYGYTF. In nucleotides, the CDR3 is TGTGCCAGCAGCCTCGACAGGGGCTATGGCTACACCTTC.

This sequence joins TRBV25-1 and TRBJ2-1; D unresolved. The CDR3 runs 13 residues. Trimming left V 1 base short and J 9 bases short, with 10 bases between. The germline gives CDR1 MGHDK, CDR2 SYGVNS. Here the CDR3 DNA reads TGTGCCAGCAGTGAATTACTATCCGGTGAGCAGTTCTTC. Amino acids: CASSELLSGEQFF.

The V and J genes are TRBV30 and TRBJ1-1; D is ambiguous. V was pared by 4 bases and J by 1 base, with 10 bases between. Germline loops: CDR1 GTSNPN, CDR2 SVGIG (reference sequence). CDR3 size: 13 residues. This CDR3 reads CAWTNRGNTEAFF. The DNA for the CDR3 is TGTGCCTGGACTAACCGAGGGAACACTGAAGCTTTCTTT.

The rearrangement joins TRBV20-1 to TRBJ2-5; 9 nucleotides align to TRBD1. The J call may be incorrect, as the DNA end agrees better with TRBJ2-7. The CDR3 length is 14 residues. Germline V gene sequence: CDR1 DFQATT, CDR2 SNEGSKA (reference sequence). CDR3 sequence reads: CSALIGTGLYEQYF. As DNA, the CDR3 is TGCAGTGCTCTAATCGGGACAGGGCTTTACGAGCAGTACTTC.

The chain combines TRBV11-3 with TRBJ2-5, with D maybe TRBD1 (7 bases). The DNA end is a closer match to TRBJ2-7, so the J assignment may be wrong. This CDR3 is 16 amino acids long. Germline CDR1 is SGHNT and CDR2 is YENEEA. In nucleotides, the CDR3 is TGTGCCAGCAGCTACGAATCCCAGGGGGGACCGCGCGAGCAGTACTTC. Amino acids: CASSYESQGGPREQYF.

This clonotype was picked up a small number of times. The chain employs TRBV28 and TRBJ2-3; D unclear. This CDR3 is built from 14 residues. Germline CDR1 MDHEN, CDR2 SYDVKM. Trimming took 5 bases from V and 0 from J, leaving 9 bases between them. CDR3 nucleotide sequence: TGTGCCAGCAGTCGGCAAGGGAGCACAGATACGCAGTATTTT. Translated, it gives CASSRQGSTDTQYF.

This clonotype was recorded a few times. The chain links TRBV5-1 to TRBJ2-7, with a weak D call TRBD1 (7 bases). V was clipped by 4 bases and J by 4 bases, with 15 bases between them. The CDR3 is 14 residues long. Germline V gene lookup returns CDR1 SGHRS and CDR2 YFSETQ. The CDR3 protein is CASSPDRDLYEQYF. CDR3 nucleotide sequence: TGCGCCAGCAGCCCCGACAGGGACTTATACGAGCAGTACTTC.

A few counts support this clonotype. J is TRBJ2-7 and V is TRBV10-3; D possibly matches TRBD1 or TRBD2 (6 bases each). V was clipped by 2 bases and J by 2 bases, with 10 bases between them. The CDR3 sequence is 14 residues long. Looked up from germline, CDR1 is ENHRY and CDR2 is SYGVKD. In nucleotides, the CDR3 is TGTGCCATCAGTGAGGAGGGGGGAACCTACGAGCAGTACTTC. Its protein is CAISEEGGTYEQYF.

The V call is TRBV9, the J call TRBJ1-6; possible D gene TRBD1, 5 bases. The ends were cut back, 0 bases at V and 2 bases at J, with 12 bases in the middle. This CDR3 region has 17 residues. From germline, CDR1 is SGDLS and CDR2 YYNGEE. CDR3 nucleotides: TGTGCCAGCAGCGTAGGTGGGACGGCAGCCTATAATTCACCCCTCCACTTT. Its translation: CASSVGGTAAYNSPLHF.

This chain joins TRBV7-8 and TRBJ2-7; 11 bases align to TRBD1. The assigned J gene may be wrong: the sequence end matches TRBJ2-5 better. The length of the CDR3 is 15 residues. CDR1 SGHVS and CDR2 FQNEAQ come from the germline V gene. CDR3 loop: CASSRGQGAWGTQYF. Here the CDR3 DNA reads TGTGCCAGCAGCCGCGGACAGGGGGCGTGGGGGACCCAGTACTTC.

In its sample, this clonotype was seen once. The J gene is TRBJ1-2, the V gene TRBV29-1; perhaps TRBD1 as D (6 bases). This CDR3 contains 13 residues. V lost 6 bases, J lost 2 bases, and 13 bases lay in between. CDR1 is SQVTM and CDR2 is ANQGSEA in the germline V gene. The CDR3 loop reads CSVSPGTNYGYTF. The CDR3, as DNA: TGCAGCGTGTCCCCAGGGACAAACTATGGCTACACCTTC.

The chain combines TRBV20-1 with TRBJ2-5; D gene unclear. Germline V lookup: CDR1 DFQATT, CDR2 SNEGSKA (reference sequence). CDR3 size: 16 residues. V was trimmed by 1 base and J by 1 base, leaving 16 bases between them. The CDR3 DNA reads as TGCAGTGCTAGAGCCCCCCCACGGCAAGGCCAAGAGACCCAGTACTTC. Translating gives CSARAPPRQGQETQYF.

This clonotype was found many times. The gene calls are TRBV7-9 and TRBJ2-7, with a tentative D call TRBD1 (7 bases). The V gene's germline CDR1 is SEHNR and CDR2 FQNEAQ (reference sequence). The CDR3 loop spans 12 amino acids. V dropped 6 bases and J dropped 3 bases, with 9 bases sitting between them. The chain's CDR3 is CASRRDSYEQYF. CDR3 DNA sequence: TGTGCCAGCAGGCGGGACAGCTACGAGCAGTACTTC.

The chain recombines TRBV7-2 with TRBJ2-7; 11 bases fit TRBD2. The J call is doubtful: the DNA matches TRBJ2-5 better. The CDR3 runs to 16 residues. The germline CDR1 and CDR2 sequences are SGHTA and FQGNSA. DNA of the CDR3: TGTGCCAGCAGCTCGACCGGGACTAGCGGTGAAGAGACCCAGTACTTC. Translated: CASSSTGTSGEETQYF.

This clonotype was seen only a few times. The V call is TRBV7-2, the J call TRBJ2-1, with D possibly being TRBD2 (5 bases). With the DNA end fitting TRBJ2-7 better, the J assignment may be wrong. The CDR3 length is 16 residues. Germline values: CDR1 SGHTA, CDR2 FQGNSA. In nucleotides, the CDR3 is TGTGCCAGCAGCTTAGTCTCGGGGTACTCCTACAATGAGCAGTACTTC. This encodes CASSLVSGYSYNEQYF.

The chain combines TRBV27 with TRBJ2-3, with D perhaps given as TRBD1 or TRBD2 (6 bases each). V was shortened by 10 bases and J by 1 base, with 18 bases between the two germline ends. Germline V lookup: CDR1 MNHEY, CDR2 SMNVEV (reference sequence). The CDR3 runs 15 residues. The CDR3 sequence is CATGPWGAGTDTQYF. For the CDR3, the DNA is TGTGCCACCGGCCCTTGGGGGGCTGGCACAGATACGCAGTATTTT.

This clonotype was counted between two and nine times. The chain recombines TRBV6-6 with TRBJ2-5; 8 bases map to TRBD1. This CDR3 contains 14 residues. The trim removed 6 bases at V and 3 bases at J, leaving 6 bases unmatched. CDR1 MNHNY and CDR2 SVGAGI come from the germline V gene (reference sequence). The CDR3 here is CASSDRQGKETQYF. The CDR3 bases are TGTGCCAGCAGCGACCGACAGGGGAAAGAGACCCAGTACTTC.

This clonotype was detected only once. This chain uses TRBV5-1 with TRBJ2-1, with D tentatively TRBD1 (6 bases). Germline values: CDR1 SGHRS, CDR2 YFSETQ. This CDR3 is 15 amino acids long. V was cut by 4 bases and J by 4 bases, with 15 bases left in between. CDR3 region: CASSVDRDKYNEQFF. CDR3 sequence (DNA): TGCGCCAGCAGCGTGGACCGGGACAAATACAATGAGCAGTTCTTC.

The V gene is TRBV12-3 or TRBV12-4, the J gene TRBJ1-1; D gene unclear. CDR3 length: 12 residues. The V and J ends lost 2 bases and 4 bases respectively, with 5 bases between them. This CDR3 reads CASSLFSTEAFF. For the CDR3, the DNA is TGTGCCAGCAGTTTATTCTCCACTGAAGCTTTCTTT.

J is TRBJ1-1 and V is TRBV5-1, with 7 nucleotides matching TRBD1. Germline V lookup: CDR1 SGHRS, CDR2 YFSETQ. Trimming cost V 5 bases and J 7 bases; bases outside gene matches: 8. This CDR3 spans 13 amino acids. The CDR3 DNA reads TGCGCCAGCAGGCCGACAGGGATAAATGAAGCTTTCTTT. This gives the protein CASRPTGINEAFF.

The chain joins TRBV7-9 to TRBJ2-3, with no clear D. With 1 base removed from V and 3 bases from J, the gap between germline ends came to 8 bases. Germline V gene sequence: CDR1 SEHNR, CDR2 FQNEAQ (reference sequence). This CDR3 region has 14 residues. The CDR3 loop reads CASSLDRKTDTQYF. The DNA for the CDR3 is TGTGCCAGCAGCTTAGACAGAAAAACAGATACGCAGTATTTT.

The gene calls are TRBV20-1 and TRBJ1-2; D unresolved. The CDR3 runs 15 residues. Germline CDR1 is DFQATT and CDR2 is SNEGSKA (reference sequence). The V and J ends lost 0 bases and 5 bases respectively, with 16 bases between them. CDR3 nucleotide sequence: TGCAGTGCTAGAGATCTCAGCCCCCGGACTTATGGCTACACCTTC. It is translated as CSARDLSPRTYGYTF.

This chain uses TRBV6-2 or TRBV6-3 with TRBJ1-1; D uncertain. The germline V and J ends were trimmed by 6 bases and 1 base, with 15 bases remaining between them. CDR3 length equals 15 residues. Germline CDR1 reads MNHEY; CDR2 reads SVGEGT. Here the CDR3 reads CASSNPTLGNTEAFF. CDR3 DNA: TGTGCCAGCAGCAACCCAACTCTAGGGAACACTGAAGCTTTCTTT.

This clonotype was seen a few times. The gene calls are TRBV11-3 and TRBJ1-2; D possibly corresponds to TRBD1 (5 bases). Germline V gives CDR1 SGHNT, CDR2 YENEEA. CDR3 length: 12 residues. The V end lost 7 bases, the J end lost 5 bases, and 11 bases lay between the germline ends. CDR3 in DNA: TGTGCCAGCACCTCGGGACGGTATGGCTACACCTTC. Amino acids: CASTSGRYGYTF.

The chain carries TRBV12-3 or TRBV12-4 and TRBJ2-7, with D possibly matching TRBD2 (6 bases). This CDR3 comprises 15 residues. V was trimmed by 4 bases and J by 0 bases, leaving 13 bases between them. The DNA of the CDR3 is TGTGCCAGCAGTTCGCCTAGCGCTAGCTCCTACGAGCAGTACTTC. It codes for CASSSPSASSYEQYF.

The chain carries TRBV4-1 and TRBJ2-3; 8 bases agree with TRBD2. Germline-derived CDR1 and CDR2 are MGHRA and YSYEKL. V lost 3 bases, J lost 3 bases, and 8 bases stayed unmatched. This CDR3 has 16 amino acids. In nucleotides, the CDR3 is TGCGCCAGCAGCCACCAGACTAGCGAGGCGACAGATACGCAGTATTTT. Translated, it gives CASSHQTSEATDTQYF.

This chain links TRBV12-3 or TRBV12-4 with TRBJ2-3; TRBD2 might be the D (6 bases). Trimming stripped 3 bases from V and 2 bases from J, with 15 bases between. This CDR3 has 16 amino acids. The DNA of the CDR3 is TGTGCCAGCAGTTTTGAGGCTAGCGATATCACAGATACGCAGTATTTT. Its protein is CASSFEASDITDTQYF.

The genes are TRBV2 and TRBJ1-2; D uncertain. The CDR3 is 13 residues long. V lost 0 bases and J 8 bases, leaving 10 bases between the germline ends. Germline V gene data show CDR1 as SNHLY and CDR2 as FYNNEI. The CDR3: CASSEAGRGGYTF. In DNA, the CDR3 is TGTGCCAGCAGTGAAGCGGGTCGGGGAGGCTACACCTTC.